A single sample gave rise to the 13 T cell receptor beta chains below, sequenced in a study of blood T cell repertoires in COVID-19 (dated by TCRdb to about 2020). Library creation used the immunoSEQ multiplex PCR assay. TCRdb mirrors the immuneACCESS table, restricted to in-frame sequences. Some clones are absent from its copies; in checked studies, under half trace to an unresolved V gene, and the reason for the others is unknown. The sample table holds 250,000 to 300,000 clones, of which roughly nine tenths were seen once. Together, the top ten hold roughly 2.3% of the sample. The sequencing input was peripheral blood. The receptors come from a woman under 40 with COVID-19, enrolled during active disease.

The rearrangement joins TRBV6-1 to TRBJ1-3, with TRBD1 identical over 9 bases. This CDR3 comprises 16 residues. V was pared by 3 bases and J by 3 bases, with 6 bases of the junction left unmatched. CDR1 and CDR2 from the germline V gene are MNHNS and SASEGT. CDR3 sequence reads: CASSDWGQGIGNTIYF. In DNA, the CDR3 is TGTGCCAGCAGTGATTGGGGACAGGGTATTGGAAACACCATATATTTT.

The chain employs TRBV19 and TRBJ1-3; D is unresolved. V was trimmed by 7 bases and J by 8 bases, leaving 15 bases between them. The CDR3 spans 13 residues. CDR1 is LNHDA and CDR2 is SQIVND in the germline V gene (reference sequence). The CDR3 spells CASNHQVGDTIYF. The CDR3 bases are TGTGCCAGTAATCATCAGGTTGGTGACACCATATATTTT. The variable domain in full, completed from reference TRBV19 and TRBJ1-3, reads DGGITQSPKYLFRKEGQNVTLSCEQNLNHDAMYWYRQDPGQGLRLIYYSQIVNDFQKGDIAEGYSVSREKKESFPLTVTSAQKNPTAFYLCASNHQVGDTIYFGEGSWLTVV.

This sequence joins TRBV6-1 and TRBJ1-2, with 9 bases fitting TRBD1. This CDR3 is built from 16 residues. In germline, CDR1 is MNHNS, CDR2 SASEGT. The trim removed 4 bases at V and 3 bases at J, leaving 9 bases unmatched. For the CDR3, the DNA is TGTGCCAGCAGTGTGACCCCGGGACAGGGTTACTATGGCTACACCTTC. It codes for CASSVTPGQGYYGYTF.

This chain uses TRBV29-1 with TRBJ2-7; TRBD2 aligns across 9 bases. Germline CDR1 reads SQVTM; CDR2 reads ANQGSEA. J lost 7 bases, V lost 0 bases, and 10 bases had no gene match. CDR3 length: 15 residues. CDR3 DNA sequence: TGCAGCGTTGAAGATTGGGCGGGAGGGCCTGGAGAGCAGTACTTC. Translation gives CSVEDWAGGPGEQYF.

The chain combines TRBV2 with TRBJ2-2; 11 positions match TRBD2. Looked up from germline, CDR1 is SNHLY and CDR2 is FYNNEI. The CDR3 has 15 residues. V was pared by 6 bases and J by 4 bases, with 4 bases of the junction left unmatched. The CDR3 spells CASSFSGRGTGELFF. CDR3 nucleotide sequence: TGTGCCAGCAGCTTTAGCGGGAGGGGCACCGGGGAGCTGTTTTTT.

This chain joins TRBV7-8 and TRBJ1-2; 8 nucleotides line up with TRBD1. The length of the CDR3 is 15 residues. Per germline, CDR1 SGHVS and CDR2 FQNEAQ. Germline trimming cut 5 bases from V and 0 bases from J; bases unmatched to any gene: 5. The CDR3 here is CASSADREPNYGYTF. The CDR3 DNA is TGTGCCAGCAGCGCGGACAGGGAACCTAACTATGGCTACACCTTC.

A single count supports this clone. V gene TRBV21-1 combines with J gene TRBJ1-5. TRBV21-1 is assigned pseudogene status. CDR3 length equals 17 residues. DNA for the CDR3: TGTGCCAGCAGCAATACGGGAGGGGCCGTAAGCAATCAGCCCCAGCATTTT. Residues: CASSNTGGAVSNQPQHF.

This chain joins TRBV27 and TRBJ2-7; a possible D gene is TRBD2 (5 bases). In germline, CDR1 is MNHEY, CDR2 SMNVEV (reference sequence). Trimming took 3 bases from V and 4 from J, leaving 13 bases between them. The CDR3 length is 14 residues. CDR3 residues: CASSLGGFLYEQYF. The CDR3 DNA reads as TGTGCCAGCAGTTTGGGCGGGTTCTTATACGAGCAGTACTTC.

In DNA form, the CDR3 reads TGTGCCAGCTCACCAGCCCCGGCGGCGAAGAAATCCTACGAGCAGTACTTC. Translated: CASSPAPAAKKSYEQYF. The V and J genes are TRBV18 and TRBJ2-7; no reliable D call. The CDR3 length is 17 residues. The germline V gene encodes CDR1 KGHSH and CDR2 LQKENI. V was clipped by 2 bases and J by 1 base, with 18 bases between them.

In this sample, this clone turned up a few times. The rearrangement joins TRBV19 to TRBJ1-1; D is undetermined. The CDR3 has 14 amino acids. With 3 bases removed from V and 1 base from J, the gap between germline ends came to 9 bases. Germline CDR1 reads LNHDA; CDR2 reads SQIVND (reference sequence). The DNA for the CDR3 is TGTGCCAGTAGTATTACGGTCCCGAACACTGAAGCTTTCTTT. Translated, it gives CASSITVPNTEAFF.

This chain connects TRBV20-1 to TRBJ2-7; D is possibly TRBD2 (6 bases). In germline, CDR1 is DFQATT, CDR2 SNEGSKA (reference sequence). This CDR3 spans 11 amino acids. Between the trimmed V and J ends, which lost 7 bases and 0 bases, there was a span of 7 bases. CDR3 in DNA: TGCAGTGTAGCGGTCTCCTACGAGCAGTACTTC. Translation: CSVAVSYEQYF.

V gene TRBV9 combines with J gene TRBJ2-2; 11 nucleotides line up with TRBD2. There are 17 residues in the CDR3. The germline V gene has CDR1 SGDLS and CDR2 YYNGEE. After removal of 0 bases from V and 4 bases from J, the junction contained 5 bases not matched to a gene. CDR3 amino acids: CASSVAASGGSTGELFF. CDR3 nucleotide sequence: TGTGCCAGCAGCGTAGCGGCTAGCGGGGGGAGCACCGGGGAGCTGTTTTTT.

The chain carries TRBV10-3 and TRBJ1-6, with D uncertain. CDR3 size: 14 residues. The germline V gene has CDR1 ENHRY and CDR2 SYGVKD. V lost 7 bases and J lost 5, with 12 bases in between. CDR3 bases: TGTGCCATCAAAACGGGGAAAGATAATTCACCCCTCCACTTT. Amino acids: CAIKTGKDNSPLHF.